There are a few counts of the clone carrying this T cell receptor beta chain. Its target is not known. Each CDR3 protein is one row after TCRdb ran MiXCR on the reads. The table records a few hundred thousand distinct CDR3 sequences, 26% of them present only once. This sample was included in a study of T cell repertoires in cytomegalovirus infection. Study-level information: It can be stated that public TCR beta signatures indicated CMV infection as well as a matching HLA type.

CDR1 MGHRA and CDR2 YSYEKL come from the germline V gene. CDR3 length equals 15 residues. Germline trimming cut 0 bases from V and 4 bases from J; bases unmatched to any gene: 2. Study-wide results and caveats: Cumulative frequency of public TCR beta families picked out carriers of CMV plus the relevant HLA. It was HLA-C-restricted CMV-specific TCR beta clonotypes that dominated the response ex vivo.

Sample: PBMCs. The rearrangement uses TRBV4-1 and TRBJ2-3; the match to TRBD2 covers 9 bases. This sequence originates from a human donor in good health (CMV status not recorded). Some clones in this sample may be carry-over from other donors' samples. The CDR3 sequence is CASSQDRLAADTQYF. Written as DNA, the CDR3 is TGCGCCAGCAGCCAAGACCGACTAGCGGCAGATACGCAGTATTTT.